The entry below gives a single TCR beta chain sequence along with its context. Its antigen is still unknown. Each CDR3 protein is one row after TCRdb ran MiXCR on the 5' RACE reads. The sample holds some 600,000 distinct CDR3 sequences, less than 20% seen once. The data stem from a study of T cells after yellow fever vaccination. Study-wide results and limits: Primary-vaccination clones mostly resurfaced post-booster (about 95% CD4, approximately 87% CD8). From the bulk population, abundant clonotypes could contaminate and appear within FACS-sorted repertoires.

Germline values: CDR1 MGHRA, CDR2 YSYEKL. The CDR3 spans 14 residues. Trimming stripped 1 base from V and 8 bases from J, with 12 bases between. The chain uses TRBV4-1 and TRBJ2-1; a weak D match, TRBD1 (6 bases). This TCR was sampled from a young man who received the YFV17D yellow fever vaccine. Sequenced here: PBMCs, sampled around 5 days after the first yellow fever vaccination. The CDR3 DNA sequence: TGCGCCAGCAGCCAAGCGAACAGGGACCATGAGCAGTTCTTC. The encoded protein is CASSQANRDHEQFF.